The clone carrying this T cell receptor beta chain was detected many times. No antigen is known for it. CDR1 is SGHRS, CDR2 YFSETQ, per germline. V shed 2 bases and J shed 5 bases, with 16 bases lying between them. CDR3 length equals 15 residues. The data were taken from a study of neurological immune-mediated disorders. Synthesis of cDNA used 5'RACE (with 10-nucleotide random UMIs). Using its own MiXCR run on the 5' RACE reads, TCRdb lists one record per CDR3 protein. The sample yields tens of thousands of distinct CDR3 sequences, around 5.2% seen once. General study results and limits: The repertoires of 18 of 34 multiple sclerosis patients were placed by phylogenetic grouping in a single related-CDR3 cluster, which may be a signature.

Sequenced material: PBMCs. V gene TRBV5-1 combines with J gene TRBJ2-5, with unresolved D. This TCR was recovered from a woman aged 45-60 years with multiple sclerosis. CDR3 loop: CASSFFRQAGETQYF. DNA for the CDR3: TGCGCCAGCAGCTTCTTCCGGCAGGCCGGGGAGACCCAGTACTTC.